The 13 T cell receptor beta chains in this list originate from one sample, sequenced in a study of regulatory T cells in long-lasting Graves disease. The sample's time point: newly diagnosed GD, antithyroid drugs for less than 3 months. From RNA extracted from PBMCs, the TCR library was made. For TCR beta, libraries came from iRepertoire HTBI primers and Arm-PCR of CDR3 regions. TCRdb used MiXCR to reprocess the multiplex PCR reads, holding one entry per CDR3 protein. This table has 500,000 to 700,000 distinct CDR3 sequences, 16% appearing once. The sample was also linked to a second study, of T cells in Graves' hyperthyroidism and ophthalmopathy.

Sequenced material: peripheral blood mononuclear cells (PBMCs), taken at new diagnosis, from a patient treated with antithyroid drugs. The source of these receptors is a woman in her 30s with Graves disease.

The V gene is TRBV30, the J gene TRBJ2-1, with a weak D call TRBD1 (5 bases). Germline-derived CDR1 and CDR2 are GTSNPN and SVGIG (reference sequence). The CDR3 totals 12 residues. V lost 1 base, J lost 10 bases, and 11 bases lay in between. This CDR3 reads CAWSGSGREQFF. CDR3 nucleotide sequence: TGTGCCTGGAGTGGTTCAGGGCGCGAGCAGTTCTTC.

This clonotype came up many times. CDR3 amino acids: CASSVGRGDTEAFF. CDR3 DNA sequence: TGTGCCAGCAGCGTAGGAAGAGGGGACACTGAAGCTTTCTTT. The chain employs TRBV9 and TRBJ1-1; a possible D gene is TRBD1 (5 bases). Trimming took off 0 bases at V and 3 bases at J, with 9 bases between the two ends. The germline V gene encodes CDR1 SGDLS and CDR2 YYNGEE. The CDR3 length is 14 residues.

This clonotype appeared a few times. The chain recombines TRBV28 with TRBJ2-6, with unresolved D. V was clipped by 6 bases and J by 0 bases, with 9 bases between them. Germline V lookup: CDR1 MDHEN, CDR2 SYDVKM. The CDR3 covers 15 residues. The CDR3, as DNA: TGTGCCAGCAGCCGTCACGCCTCTGGGGCCAACGTCCTGACTTTC. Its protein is CASSRHASGANVLTF.

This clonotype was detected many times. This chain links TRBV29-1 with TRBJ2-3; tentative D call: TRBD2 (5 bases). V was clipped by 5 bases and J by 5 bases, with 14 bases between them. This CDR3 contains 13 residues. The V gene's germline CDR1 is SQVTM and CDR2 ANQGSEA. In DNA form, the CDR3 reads TGCAGCGTTCTCAGGCTAGCTGGAGATACGCAGTATTTT. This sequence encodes CSVLRLAGDTQYF.

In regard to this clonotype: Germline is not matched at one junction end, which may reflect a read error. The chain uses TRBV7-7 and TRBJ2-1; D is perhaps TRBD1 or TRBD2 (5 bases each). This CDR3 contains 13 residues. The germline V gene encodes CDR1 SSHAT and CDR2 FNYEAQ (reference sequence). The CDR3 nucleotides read TGTGCTAGCAGGCCCGACGGGGCTAATGAGCAGTTCTTC. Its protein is CASRPDGANEQFF.

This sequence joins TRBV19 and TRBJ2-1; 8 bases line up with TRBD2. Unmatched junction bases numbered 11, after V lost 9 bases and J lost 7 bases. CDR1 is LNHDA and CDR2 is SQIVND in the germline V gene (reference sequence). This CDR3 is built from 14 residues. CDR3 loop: CASKTSANRNEQFF. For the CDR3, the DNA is TGTGCCAGCAAGACTAGCGCAAACAGGAATGAGCAGTTCTTC.

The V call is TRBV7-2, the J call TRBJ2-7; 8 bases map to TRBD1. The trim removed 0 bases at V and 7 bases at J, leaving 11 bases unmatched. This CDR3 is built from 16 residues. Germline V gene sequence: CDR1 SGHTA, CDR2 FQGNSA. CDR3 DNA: TGTGCCAGCAGCTTAGCTTCCCCAGGGACAGGAAGTGAGCAGTACTTC. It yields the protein CASSLASPGTGSEQYF. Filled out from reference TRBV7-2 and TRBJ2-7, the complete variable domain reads GAGVSQSPSNKVTEKGKDVELRCDPISGHTALYWYRQSLGQGLEFLIYFQGNSAPDKSGLPSDRFSAERTGGSVSTLTIQRTQQEDSAVYLCASSLASPGTGSEQYFGPGTRLTVT.

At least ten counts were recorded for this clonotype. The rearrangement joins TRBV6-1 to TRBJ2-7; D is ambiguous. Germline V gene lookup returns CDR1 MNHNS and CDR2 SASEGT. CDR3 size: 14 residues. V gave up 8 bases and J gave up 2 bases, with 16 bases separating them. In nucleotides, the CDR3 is TGTGCCAGCTCAGGAGAAAACGGACCCTACGAGCAGTACTTC. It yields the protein CASSGENGPYEQYF.

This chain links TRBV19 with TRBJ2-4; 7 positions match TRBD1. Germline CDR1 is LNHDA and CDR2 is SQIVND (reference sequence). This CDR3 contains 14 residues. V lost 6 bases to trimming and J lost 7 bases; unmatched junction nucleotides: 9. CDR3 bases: TGTGCCAGTAGAAGACAGGGAGTTTCGAACATTCAGTACTTC. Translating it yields CASRRQGVSNIQYF. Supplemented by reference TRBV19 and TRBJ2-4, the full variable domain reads DGGITQSPKYLFRKEGQNVTLSCEQNLNHDAMYWYRQDPGQGLRLIYYSQIVNDFQKGDIAEGYSVSREKKESFPLTVTSAQKNPTAFYLCASRRQGVSNIQYFGAGTRLSVL.

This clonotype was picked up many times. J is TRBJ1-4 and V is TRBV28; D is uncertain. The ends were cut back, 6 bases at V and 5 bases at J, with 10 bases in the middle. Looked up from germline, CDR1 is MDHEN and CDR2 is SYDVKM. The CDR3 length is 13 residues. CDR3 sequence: CASREHGNEKLFF. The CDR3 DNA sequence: TGTGCCAGCAGAGAACACGGAAATGAAAAACTGTTTTTT.

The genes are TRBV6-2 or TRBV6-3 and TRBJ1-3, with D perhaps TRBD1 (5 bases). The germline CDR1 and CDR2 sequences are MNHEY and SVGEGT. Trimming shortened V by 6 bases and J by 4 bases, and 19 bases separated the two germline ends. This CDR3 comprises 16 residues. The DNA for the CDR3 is TGTGCCAGCAGCCCCCGGGGCCCAACTGAGGGAAACACCATATATTTT. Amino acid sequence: CASSPRGPTEGNTIYF.

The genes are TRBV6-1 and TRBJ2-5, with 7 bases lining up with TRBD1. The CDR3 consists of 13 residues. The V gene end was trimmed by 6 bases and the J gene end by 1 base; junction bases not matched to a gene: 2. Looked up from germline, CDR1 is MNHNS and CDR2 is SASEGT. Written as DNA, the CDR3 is TGTGCCAGCAGATGGACAGGCCAAGAGACCCAGTACTTC. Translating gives CASRWTGQETQYF.

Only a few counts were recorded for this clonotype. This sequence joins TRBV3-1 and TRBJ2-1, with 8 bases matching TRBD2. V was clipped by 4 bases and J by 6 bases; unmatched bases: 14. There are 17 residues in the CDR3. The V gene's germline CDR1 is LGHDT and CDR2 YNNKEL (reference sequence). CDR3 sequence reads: CASSPAGLGGSRNEQFF. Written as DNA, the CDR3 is TGTGCCAGCAGCCCCGCGGGACTAGGAGGCTCACGCAATGAGCAGTTCTTC.